This T cell receptor (beta chain) is from a study of cytomegalovirus exposure and HLA in healthy donors. On this clone: The antigen is not known.

The study, taken as a whole, reports: Near-uniform donor sequencing depth was presumed by presence/absence analyses. A few CMV-associated chains were confirmed in vitro to be specific for CMV antigens. TCR beta sequences reportedly predicted most subjects' HLA-A and HLA-B alleles accurately.

Samples came from healthy bone marrow donors. The PCR employed 60 Vbeta primers together with 13 Jbeta primers. The table came from immunoSEQ multiplex PCR; TCRdb's copy has only in-frame clones and leaves some out. In the table there are approximately 280,000 clones, roughly 89% of which are singletons. The V segment lost 0 bases and the J segment 2 bases; nucleotides outside the gene matches: 6. Germline assignment: CDR1 MGHRA and CDR2 YSYEKL. This CDR3 has 17 amino acids. J is TRBJ2-1 and V is TRBV4-1; TRBD2 agrees at 8 bases. The specimen was PBMCs. The TCR was taken from a middle-aged man in good health and CMV-seropositive. The DNA for the CDR3 is TGCGCCAGCAGCCAAGATCGAACTAGCGGTCCCTACAATGAGCAGTTCTTC. Its translation: CASSQDRTSGPYNEQFF.